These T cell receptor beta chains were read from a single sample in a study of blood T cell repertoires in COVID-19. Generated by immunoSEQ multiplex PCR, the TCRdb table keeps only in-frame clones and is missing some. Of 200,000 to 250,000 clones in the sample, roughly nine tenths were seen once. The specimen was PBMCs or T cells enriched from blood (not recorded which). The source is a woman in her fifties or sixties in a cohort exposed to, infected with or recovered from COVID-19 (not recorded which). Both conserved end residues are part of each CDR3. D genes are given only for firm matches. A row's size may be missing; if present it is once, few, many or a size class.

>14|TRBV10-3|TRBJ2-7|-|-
CAISENQGDVEQYF
TGTGCCATCAGTGAGAATCAGGGTGATGTCGAGCAGTACTTC
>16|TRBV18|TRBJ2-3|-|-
CASSLNGASGTDTQYF
TGTGCCAGCTCACTTAATGGAGCTAGCGGCACAGATACGCAGTATTTT
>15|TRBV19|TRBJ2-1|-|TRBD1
CASTPGQGNNNEQFF
TGTGCCAGTACCCCGGGACAGGGGAATAACAATGAGCAGTTCTTC
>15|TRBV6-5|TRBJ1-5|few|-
CASTLWADSNQPQHF
TGTGCCAGCACATTGTGGGCAGATAGCAATCAGCCCCAGCATTTT
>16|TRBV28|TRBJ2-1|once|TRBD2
CASSRMSGGTYNEQFF
TGTGCCAGCAGTAGGATGTCGGGGGGAACCTACAATGAGCAGTTCTTC
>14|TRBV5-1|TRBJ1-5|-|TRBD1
CASSLQGTGEPQHF
TGCGCCAGCAGCTTACAGGGGACTGGGGAGCCCCAGCATTTT
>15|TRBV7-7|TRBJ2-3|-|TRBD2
CASSTVLGGTDTQYF
TGTGCTAGCAGTACCGTCCTGGGGGGGACAGATACGCAGTATTTT
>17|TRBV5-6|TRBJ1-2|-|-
CASSSSPNDRNYYGYTF
TGTGCCAGCAGCTCCTCTCCAAATGACAGGAACTACTATGGCTACACCTTC
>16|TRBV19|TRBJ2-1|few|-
CASSPQADRSYNEQFF
TGTGCCAGTAGTCCTCAAGCGGACCGTTCCTACAATGAGCAGTTCTTC
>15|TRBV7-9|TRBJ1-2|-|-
CASSLDQTAPRGYTF
TGTGCCAGCAGCTTAGACCAGACAGCTCCGAGGGGCTACACCTTC
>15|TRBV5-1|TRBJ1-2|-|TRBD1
CASSPLGGLNYGYTF
TGCGCCAGCAGCCCATTAGGGGGCCTTAACTATGGCTACACCTTC
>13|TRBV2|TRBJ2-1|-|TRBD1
CASTSDRGNEQFF
TGTGCCAGCACTTCGGACAGGGGGAATGAGCAGTTCTTC
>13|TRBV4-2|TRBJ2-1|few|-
CASSQGWENEQFF
TGTGCCAGCAGCCAAGGGTGGGAGAATGAGCAGTTCTTC
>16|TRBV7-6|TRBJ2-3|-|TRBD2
CASSLRGGGSTDTQYF
TGTGCCAGCAGCTTACGCGGGGGAGGATCCACAGATACGCAGTATTTT
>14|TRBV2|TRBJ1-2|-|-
CASSGLTGLYGYTF
TGTGCCAGCAGTGGATTGACAGGTCTCTATGGCTACACCTTC
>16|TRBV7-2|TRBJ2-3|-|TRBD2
CASSQQSGLSTDTQYF
TGTGCCAGCAGCCAGCAATCGGGACTAAGCACAGATACGCAGTATTTT
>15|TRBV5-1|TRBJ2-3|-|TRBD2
CASTLLGGSTDTQYF
TGCGCCAGCACCCTTCTCGGGGGGAGCACAGATACGCAGTATTTT
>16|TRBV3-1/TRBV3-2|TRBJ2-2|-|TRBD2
CASSQATSGGPGELFF
TGTGCCAGCAGCCAAGCCACTAGCGGGGGTCCCGGGGAGCTGTTTTTT
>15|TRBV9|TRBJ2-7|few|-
CASSVDGTLLREQYF
TGTGCCAGCAGCGTAGATGGGACACTATTACGCGAGCAGTACTTC
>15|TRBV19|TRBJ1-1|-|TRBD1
CASSIDGAGGMAAFF
TGTGCCAGTAGTATAGATGGGGCAGGGGGTATGGCGGCTTTCTTT
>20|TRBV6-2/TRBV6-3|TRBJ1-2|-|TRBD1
CASSFPEAAKDRGDLYGYTF
TGTGCCAGCAGTTTCCCCGAAGCGGCGAAAGACAGGGGTGATCTGTATGGCTACACCTTC
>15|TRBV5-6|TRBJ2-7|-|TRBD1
CASSGGTGFSYEQYF
TGTGCCAGCAGCGGAGGGACAGGGTTTAGCTACGAGCAGTACTTC